This entry features one T cell receptor (beta chain) sequence. The antigen it recognizes is unknown. Per-base quality was not reported, and no clone a single base away is much larger than it. Trimming leaves V shorter by 5 bases and J shorter by 2 bases, with the junction holding 9 bases beyond the gene matches. Reading from cysteine to phenylalanine, the CDR3 counts 15 amino acids. The kept DNA is CDR3 alone, 45 bases in frame from the first base. CDR1 MDHEN and CDR2 SYDVKM are derived from the germline V gene. These data come from a study of Siglec-9 on CD8 T cells in melanoma (dated by TCRdb to 2018 to 2020). Concerning the study at large: The study investigated Siglec-9 expression on CD8+ T cells and the role of Siglec-9 in regulating T cells in the melanoma tumor microenvironment. The paper's findings and limits, for the study overall: According to the report, an effector memory CD8+ T-cell subset that seemed to build up inside melanoma tumors was both marked and regulated by Siglec-9.

Preparation of the library involved the immunoSEQ multiplex PCR assay. TCRdb took this table from immuneACCESS and kept in-frame rearrangements with V and J called. Such tables lack part of the clones; where checked against another copy, unresolved V genes explain under half of the gap, and the rest is unexplained. The table for this sample lists 25,000 to 35,000 clones; roughly 78% of them were counted only once. Almost 6% of the sample comes from the top ten. The sequence was collected from a human donor in good health. Rearrangement joined TRBV28 to TRBJ2-7, with 7 bases in between that match TRBD1. Sequencing input: Siglec-9- CD8+ T cells sorted from blood. The cell subset or site label on this specimen signifies: CD8 T cells lacking Siglec-9. The sequenced DNA is TGTGCCAGCAGTCTCAGCAGGGGGAGTACCTACGAGCAGTACTTC. Its translation is CASSLSRGSTYEQYF.